This TCR beta chain came from a study of blood T cell repertoires in COVID-19. Study as a whole: T cells, B-cell-depleted T cells, or PBMCs provided the cDNA or gDNA that served as material.

With 0 bases clipped from V and 3 bases from J, the junction kept 7 bases outside the gene matches. Germline V lookup: CDR1 SGHRS, CDR2 YFSETQ. This CDR3 is 16 amino acids long. Authors' processing steps: Scientists estimated how many nucleated cells there were by amplifying reference gene primers. Sequencing was performed with immunoSEQ multiplex PCR; in TCRdb, only in-frame clones are kept and a portion is missing. Clone size and V and J calls were adopted from that table, with D and trimming inferred from the DNA. The data show around 200,000 clones, roughly 86% seen once. A word on this clone: The same CDR3 also results from other DNA sequences found in this sample.

Recruits, aged roughly 18 to 90 years, lived in under 25 US areas. The source is a man aged 40-49 years with acute COVID-19. Sequences were obtained from PBMCs or T cells enriched from blood (not recorded which). V gene TRBV5-1 combines with J gene TRBJ2-3, with 7 bases fitting TRBD2. The CDR3 DNA is TGCGCCAGCAGCTTGGGCCGGAGTAGCGGGACAGATACGCAGTATTTT. It yields the protein CASSLGRSSGTDTQYF.